This record concerns one T cell receptor beta chain sequence. It has no known antigen specificity. No much larger clone exists at a distance of one base, and base qualities are not known. Sequencing was performed on an Illumina HiSeq 1500. In-frame beta chains were kept once TCRdb had trimmed the public reads at Q25 with fastp and called clones with MiXCR. Every distinct CDR3 protein forms one entry, paired with its most common genes and DNA. The sample table lists some 600,000 distinct CDR3 sequences, about 24% of them with a count of one. The ten largest clones add up to 7.5% to 9% of the sample. The entry originates in a study of T cell repertoires in cytomegalovirus infection (dated 2019 in TCRdb). Study-wide context: The HLA type of each donor mattered for the analysis, because public TCR beta signatures pointed to carriage of CMV infection along with the matching HLA type.

The paper's findings and limits, for the study overall: The ex vivo response was dominated by HLA-C-restricted CMV-specific TCR beta clonotypes, which also provided the single most frequent clonotype in two of eight donors. Carriers of CMV infection plus the relevant HLA type were discriminated by the cumulative frequency of public TCR beta family members in the study cohort and in an independent roughly 370-donor cohort.

Counted from cysteine to phenylalanine, this CDR3 has 16 amino acids. Only CDR3 DNA is held: 48 bases, read in frame from base 1. V is cut by 0 bases and J by 5 bases, and the space between the germline ends is 13 bases. Via the germline V gene (reference sequence), CDR1 is WNHNN and CDR2 SYGVQD. The specimen was CD8+ T cells from PBMCs. The V and J segments used are TRBV10-1 and TRBJ1-4; the D gene assignment is ambiguous. This TCR was recovered from a human donor in good health (CMV status not recorded). Some clones in this sample may be carry-over from other donors' samples. The nucleotide sequence reads TGCGCCAGCAGTGAGTCAAGTGTCGGTATGAATGAAAAACTGTTTTTT. Translated, it gives CASSESSVGMNEKLFF.